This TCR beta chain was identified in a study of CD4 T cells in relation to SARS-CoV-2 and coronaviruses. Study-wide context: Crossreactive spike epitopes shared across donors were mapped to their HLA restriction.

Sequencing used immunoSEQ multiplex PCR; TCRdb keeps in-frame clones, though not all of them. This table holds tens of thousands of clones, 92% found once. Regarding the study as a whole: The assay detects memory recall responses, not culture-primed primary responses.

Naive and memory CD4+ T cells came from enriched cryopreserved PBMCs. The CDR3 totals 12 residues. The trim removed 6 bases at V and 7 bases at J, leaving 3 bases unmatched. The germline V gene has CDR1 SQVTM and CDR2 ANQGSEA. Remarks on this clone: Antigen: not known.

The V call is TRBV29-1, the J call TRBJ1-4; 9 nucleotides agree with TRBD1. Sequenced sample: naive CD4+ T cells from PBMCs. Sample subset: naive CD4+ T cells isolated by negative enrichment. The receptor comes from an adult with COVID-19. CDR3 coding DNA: TGCAGCGTCACGGACAGGGGTGAAAAACTGTTTTTT. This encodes CSVTDRGEKLFF. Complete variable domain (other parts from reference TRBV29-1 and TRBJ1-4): SAVISQKPSRDICQRGTSLTIQCQVDSQVTMMFWYRQQPGQSLTLIATANQGSEATYESGFVIDKFPISRPNLTFSTLTVSNMSPEDSSIYLCSVTDRGEKLFFGSGTQLSVL.